The clone carrying this T cell receptor beta chain occurred once. This sample is drawn from a study of blood T cell repertoires in COVID-19. The authors' processing: Estimation of nucleated cell counts relied on the amplification of reference gene primers. Measured with immunoSEQ multiplex PCR; TCRdb has only the in-frame clones, and not every one. Clone size and V and J calls were adopted from that table, with D and trimming inferred from the DNA. The sample has about 110,000 clones, around 86% seen once. J was trimmed by 1 base and V by 5 bases; bases with no gene match: 3. The CDR3 consists of 15 residues. Germline assignment: CDR1 SNHLY and CDR2 FYNNEI.

The V and J genes are TRBV2 and TRBJ1-5; 9 bases are a match to TRBD1. The source material was peripheral blood. The clonotype was recovered from a woman between 65 and 79 years old with acute or convalescent COVID-19. The CDR3 is CASSLQGASNQPQHF. The CDR3 DNA follows: TGTGCCAGCAGTTTACAGGGGGCGAGCAATCAGCCCCAGCATTTT.